A single sample is the source of the 21 T cell receptor beta chains below, sequenced in a study of OX40 agonist ivuxolimab in advanced cancers. Receptor libraries were prepared by the immunoSEQ multiplex PCR assay. TCRdb provides this immuneACCESS table in a form limited to in-frame rearrangements. Some clones are lacking; in checked studies, under half of them reflect an unresolved V gene, and why the rest are absent is not known. This sample comprises approximately 56,000 clones, over 70% of them detected only once. Over 1.5% of the sample comes from the top ten. The specimen comprised CD4+ or CD8+ T cells sorted from blood, sampled in a trial of the OX40 agonist ivuxolimab. The receptor set was obtained from an adult with an advanced solid tumor such as melanoma, head and neck, liver or kidney cancer.

This chain connects TRBV14 to TRBJ1-1, with D possibly being TRBD1 (6 bases). Germline CDR1 is SGHDN and CDR2 is FVKESK. Trimming pared 3 bases from V and 3 bases from J, leaving 14 bases between. The CDR3 covers 15 residues. The CDR3 region has the DNA TGTGCCAGCAGCCACCGACGGGGGGCGCACACTGAAGCTTTCTTT. The encoded protein is CASSHRRGAHTEAFF.

The J gene is TRBJ2-3, the V gene TRBV7-2; 16 bases are a match to TRBD2. CDR3 length: 16 residues. The V segment lost 5 bases and the J segment 3 bases; nucleotides outside the gene matches: 2. Germline-derived CDR1 and CDR2 are SGHTA and FQGNSA. CDR3 amino acids: CASSQGLAGGTDTQYF. CDR3 in DNA: TGTGCCAGCAGCCAGGGACTAGCGGGAGGGACAGATACGCAGTATTTT. The entire variable domain, with the rest obtained from reference TRBV7-2 and TRBJ2-3, is as follows: GAGVSQSPSNKVTEKGKDVELRCDPISGHTALYWYRQSLGQGLEFLIYFQGNSAPDKSGLPSDRFSAERTGGSVSTLTIQRTQQEDSAVYLCASSQGLAGGTDTQYFGPGTRLTVL.

The V and J genes are TRBV2 and TRBJ2-3; D possibly corresponds to TRBD1 (6 bases). This CDR3 is built from 13 residues. Germline-derived CDR1 and CDR2 are SNHLY and FYNNEI. The V gene lost 6 bases and the J gene lost 1 base, with 8 bases spanning the gap. The CDR3 sequence is CASRAGGTDTQYF. CDR3 sequence (DNA): TGTGCCAGCAGGGCAGGGGGCACAGATACGCAGTATTTT.

This chain connects TRBV4-1 to TRBJ2-7; possible D gene TRBD2, 6 bases. The ends were cut back, 0 bases at V and 4 bases at J, with 10 bases in the middle. CDR1 is MGHRA and CDR2 is YSYEKL in the germline V gene. This CDR3 comprises 14 residues. In DNA form, the CDR3 reads TGCGCCAGCAGCCAAGACGGGAGTACGTACGAGCAGTACTTC. Protein sequence: CASSQDGSTYEQYF.

V and J are TRBV28 and TRBJ1-3; D not resolved. This CDR3 is 13 amino acids long. CDR1 and CDR2 from the germline V gene are MDHEN and SYDVKM. Trimming took off 4 bases at V and 1 base at J, with 5 bases between the two ends. The CDR3 DNA follows: TGTGCCAGCAGTTACCCATCTGGAAACACCATATATTTT. Translating gives CASSYPSGNTIYF.

The chain couples TRBV6-5 to TRBJ1-1; D ambiguous. V was cut by 2 bases and J by 0 bases, with 10 bases left in between. This CDR3 has 15 amino acids. Germline V gene sequence: CDR1 MNHEY, CDR2 SVGAGI. DNA for the CDR3: TGTGCCAGCAGTTACACGGCGGCCCTGAACACTGAAGCTTTCTTT. Protein sequence: CASSYTAALNTEAFF.

V and J are TRBV5-4 and TRBJ2-2, with 10 bases lining up with TRBD1. The CDR3 loop spans 16 amino acids. V trimming: 0 bases; J trimming: 4 bases; junction bases outside the gene matches: 3. Germline values: CDR1 SGHNT, CDR2 YYREEE (reference sequence). In DNA, the CDR3 is TGTGCCAGCAGCTTGGGACAGGGGGCTATCACCGGGGAGCTGTTTTTT. Translated, it gives CASSLGQGAITGELFF.

J is TRBJ2-3 and V is TRBV19; 12 bases match TRBD2. The V gene end was trimmed by 7 bases and the J gene end by 5 bases; junction bases not matched to a gene: 13. Germline V CDR1 and CDR2: LNHDA, SQIVND (reference sequence). CDR3 length: 17 amino acids. CDR3 bases: TGTGCCAGTACCCTCGGGACTAGCGGGCAGCTGGGAGATACGCAGTATTTT. Translating gives CASTLGTSGQLGDTQYF.

This chain joins TRBV6-5 and TRBJ1-4, with D possibly being TRBD1 (6 bases). Germline CDR1 reads MNHEY; CDR2 reads SVGAGI. CDR3 length equals 14 residues. V was clipped by 4 bases and J by 6 bases, with 12 bases between them. The CDR3: CASSSDRWDEKLFF. CDR3 in DNA: TGTGCCAGCAGTTCCGACAGGTGGGATGAAAAACTGTTTTTT.

Remarks on this clone: One end of the junction varies from germline; a read error may be responsible. The chain employs TRBV28 and TRBJ1-4, with TRBD1 matching over 7 bases. This CDR3 contains 15 residues. The germline CDR1 and CDR2 sequences are MDHEN and SYDVKM. CDR3 region: CASTKAGTVDENLFF. In DNA, the CDR3 is TGTGCCAGCACGAAGGCCGGGACAGTGGATGAAAATCTGTTTTTT.

This clone has a handful of counts. The gene calls are TRBV9 and TRBJ1-1, with D unclear. The germline CDR1 and CDR2 sequences are SGDLS and YYNGEE. The germline V and J ends were trimmed by 2 bases and 2 bases, with 7 bases remaining between them. This CDR3 comprises 13 residues. The CDR3 loop is CASSVAPNTEAFF. As DNA, the CDR3 is TGTGCCAGCAGCGTCGCCCCCAACACTGAAGCTTTCTTT.

A single count supports this clone. This rearrangement joins TRBV5-1 to TRBJ1-4; TRBD1 might be the D (6 bases). In germline, CDR1 is SGHRS, CDR2 YFSETQ. Deletions cut 3 bases from V and 10 bases from J, with 22 bases between. This CDR3 is built from 16 residues. CDR3 protein: CASSSPPDRLRGKLFF. CDR3 coding DNA: TGCGCCAGCAGCTCCCCTCCTGACAGGCTCCGGGGAAAACTGTTTTTT.

This chain joins TRBV2 and TRBJ1-6, with 7 bases fitting TRBD1. Losses at the gene ends were 2 bases for V and 7 bases for J; bases not matched to a gene: 5. This CDR3 has 15 residues. Germline CDR1 is SNHLY and CDR2 is FYNNEI. CDR3: CASSEFLQGNSPLHF. DNA for the CDR3: TGTGCCAGCAGTGAATTCTTACAGGGGAATTCACCCCTCCACTTT.

A remark on this clone: An end of the junction does not agree with germline; a read error may underlie this. The V gene is TRBV10-1, the J gene TRBJ2-6, with a weak D call TRBD2 (6 bases). Germline CDR1 is WNHNN and CDR2 is SYGVQD (reference sequence). The CDR3 spans 15 residues. CDR3 nucleotide sequence: TGCGTCAGCAGTGAGTCGGGAGTTGGGGCCAACGTCCTGACTTTC. It specifies CVSSESGVGANVLTF.

This clone was recorded a few times. The chain uses TRBV20-1 and TRBJ1-2; D not resolved. Germline values: CDR1 DFQATT, CDR2 SNEGSKA (reference sequence). There are 11 residues in the CDR3. Trimming removed 7 bases at V and 1 base at J, with 7 bases between. The CDR3 here is CSVASNYGYTF. CDR3 in DNA: TGCAGTGTGGCAAGTAACTATGGCTACACCTTC.

A remark on this clone: Mismatch with germline at one junction end may stem from a read error. The chain is built from TRBV7-2 and TRBJ1-4; a possible D gene is TRBD1 (5 bases). Germline loops: CDR1 SGHTA, CDR2 FQGNSA. CDR3 length: 14 amino acids. For the CDR3, the DNA is TGTGCCAGCAGCCTAGCGGGACCTAATGAAAAACTGTTTTTT. Its translation: CASSLAGPNEKLFF.

This clone was picked up a small number of times. The chain carries TRBV19 and TRBJ2-5; 12 bases are a match to TRBD2. V shed 6 bases, J shed 5 bases, and the junction held 7 bases outside the gene matches. This CDR3 has 15 amino acids. The germline V gene has CDR1 LNHDA and CDR2 SQIVND (reference sequence). The CDR3 bases are TGTGCCAGTAGGACCTCTAGCGGGGGGGCTGAGACCCAGTACTTC. Translated, it gives CASRTSSGGAETQYF.

The V gene is TRBV28, the J gene TRBJ2-7; D remains unclear. Trimming left V 5 bases short and J 5 bases short, with 10 bases between. Per germline, CDR1 MDHEN and CDR2 SYDVKM. The CDR3 sequence is 12 residues long. In DNA, the CDR3 is TGTGCCAGCAGTCCCTTCACGGACGAGCAGTACTTC. Translating gives CASSPFTDEQYF.

The chain has TRBV28 and TRBJ1-3; TRBD1 agrees at 8 bases. Germline-derived CDR1 and CDR2 are MDHEN and SYDVKM. J was trimmed by 1 base and V by 5 bases; bases with no gene match: 7. The length of the CDR3 is 16 residues. CDR3 sequence reads: CASSTGGKNSGNTIYF. In nucleotides, the CDR3 is TGTGCCAGCAGTACAGGGGGAAAGAATTCTGGAAACACCATATATTTT.

V and J are TRBV13 and TRBJ2-2, with D possibly called TRBD1 or TRBD2 (6 bases each). The CDR3 extends over 15 amino acids. Germline loops: CDR1 PRHDT, CDR2 FYEKMQ (reference sequence). The V and J ends lost 5 bases and 4 bases respectively, with 14 bases between them. The DNA for the CDR3 is TGTGCCAGCAGCCCAAGGAGGGGGTTCACCGGGGAGCTGTTTTTT. Its translation: CASSPRRGFTGELFF.

The chain uses TRBV7-2 and TRBJ1-1; D gene unclear. Germline loops: CDR1 SGHTA, CDR2 FQGNSA. V was trimmed by 5 bases and J by 1 base, leaving 14 bases between them. The CDR3 runs 15 residues. The CDR3 nucleotides are TGTGCCAGCAGCCATAACCTTAACAGGAACACTGAAGCTTTCTTT. It is translated as CASSHNLNRNTEAFF.